This entry describes one T cell receptor beta chain. This sample was taken from a study of technical replicates of blood from several donors. TCRdb's table, derived via immunoSEQ multiplex PCR, lists solely in-frame clones and lacks some. The sample consists of about 80,000 clones, around 94% of them appearing once. This CDR3 spans 16 amino acids. Germline V gene data show CDR1 as SEHNR and CDR2 as FQNEAQ (reference sequence). Trimming shortened V by 0 bases and J by 1 base, and 10 bases separated the two germline ends. Material for sequencing was T cells isolated from PBMCs. The V call is TRBV7-9, the J call TRBJ1-3; a weak D match, TRBD1 (6 bases). This receptor was identified in a human donor in good health. The CDR3 reads CASSLAQDSSGNTIYF. CDR3 DNA sequence: TGTGCCAGCAGCTTAGCCCAGGACAGTTCTGGAAACACCATATATTTT.